This TCR beta chain stems from a study of T cell repertoires in cytomegalovirus infection. The overall study: CMV epitopes that were recently identified and HLA-C-restricted were used alongside well-studied HLA-B-restricted ones.

One entry per CDR3 protein results from TCRdb running MiXCR on the reads. Of approximately 300,000 distinct CDR3 sequences in the sample, roughly 25% were seen once. V was cut by 5 bases and J by 7 bases, with 14 bases left in between. The CDR3 runs to 14 residues. Concerning this clonotype itself: What it recognizes is unknown.

Study-level points and caveats: People with CMV and the relevant HLA were identified by cumulative public TCR beta family frequency. HLA-C-restricted CMV clonotypes gave the most frequent clonotype in two of eight donors.

The input for sequencing was cultured PBMCs, taken from culture after CMV antigen stimulation. The rearrangement uses TRBV12-3 or TRBV12-4 and TRBJ2-2; the D gene is possibly TRBD2 (5 bases). This receptor was identified in a human donor in good health (CMV status not recorded). Some clones in this sample may be carry-over from other donors' samples. CDR3 bases: TGTGCCAGCAGTCCGTCAGGACTGAGCGGGGAGCTGTTTTTT. It yields the protein CASSPSGLSGELFF.